One sample yielded the 9 T cell receptor beta chains listed below, sequenced in a study of blood T cell repertoires in COVID-19. Profiled with immunoSEQ multiplex PCR; TCRdb holds only in-frame clones, not every one. Of a few hundred thousand clones in the sample, 90% are singletons; the top ten hold about 1.7%. Input material: PBMCs or T cells enriched from blood (not recorded which). These receptors were taken from a woman between 18 and 30 years old with acute COVID-19.

V usage is TRBV11-2 and J usage is TRBJ1-5; D not resolved. Germline CDR1 reads SGHAT; CDR2 reads FQNNGV. V was shortened by 5 bases and J by 7 bases, with 15 bases between the two germline ends. This CDR3 region has 14 residues. CDR3 in amino acids: CASSPSSGYQPQHF. The CDR3 nucleotides read TGTGCCAGCAGCCCCAGTTCGGGGTACCAGCCCCAGCATTTT.

The chain has TRBV30 and TRBJ2-7; perhaps TRBD1 as D (5 bases). V was cut by 2 bases and J by 4 bases, with 15 bases left in between. Germline CDR1 GTSNPN, CDR2 SVGIG (reference sequence). The CDR3 is made up of 14 amino acids. CDR3 nucleotide sequence: TGTGCCTGGAGTATGGGGCCCGGACGGTACGAGCAGTACTTC. Its protein is CAWSMGPGRYEQYF.

Comment on this clone: Other DNA sequences in the sample encode the same CDR3. V gene TRBV4-3 combines with J gene TRBJ1-3; D gene unclear. V dropped 0 bases and J dropped 0 bases, with 6 bases sitting between them. The CDR3 is 15 residues long. Germline V gene sequence: CDR1 LGHNA, CDR2 YSLEER. As DNA, the CDR3 is TGCGCCAGCAGCCAAGACTCAGGCTCTGGAAACACCATATATTTT. Its protein product is CASSQDSGSGNTIYF.

Remarks on this clone: At one end, the junction sequence differs from germline, possibly due to a read error. This sample includes further DNA sequences coding for the same CDR3. The chain carries TRBV7-9 and TRBJ2-5; TRBD1 agrees at 10 bases. The length of the CDR3 is 15 residues. The V gene's germline CDR1 is SEHNR and CDR2 FQNEAQ (reference sequence). CDR3 bases: TGTGCCAGCAGCGCACGACAGGGGGCAGGAGAGACTCAGTACTTC. Translated, it gives CASSARQGAGETQYF.

The rearrangement joins TRBV10-3 to TRBJ2-5, with a tentative D call TRBD2 (7 bases). Per the germline V gene, CDR1 is ENHRY and CDR2 is SYGVKD. Trimming left V 2 bases short and J 0 bases short, with 13 bases between. This CDR3 is built from 16 residues. This chain's CDR3 is CAISEPRGANQETQYF. The CDR3 DNA follows: TGTGCCATCAGTGAGCCCCGGGGGGCCAACCAAGAGACCCAGTACTTC.

The chain recombines TRBV6-2 or TRBV6-3 with TRBJ2-1, with 9 bases lining up with TRBD2. CDR1 MNHEY and CDR2 SVGEGT come from the germline V gene. Trimming took 2 bases from V and 1 from J; bases not matched to a gene: 12. This CDR3 region has 19 residues. The CDR3 nucleotides are TGTGCCAGCAGTTACCCTCGGACTAGCGTCCCCTTGTCCTACAATGAGCAGTTCTTC. Amino acid sequence: CASSYPRTSVPLSYNEQFF.

V is TRBV7-6 and J is TRBJ2-1; D remains ambiguous. The germline V gene has CDR1 SGHVS and CDR2 FNYEAQ. This CDR3 is 14 amino acids long. Trimming cost V 0 bases and J 7 bases, with 10 bases left between them. Written as DNA, the CDR3 is TGTGCCAGCAGCTTAGCGTGGCCGCCGAATGAGCAGTTCTTC. Amino acid sequence: CASSLAWPPNEQFF.

This chain links TRBV5-1 with TRBJ1-2, with D maybe TRBD1 (6 bases). Looked up from germline, CDR1 is SGHRS and CDR2 is YFSETQ. This CDR3 is 12 amino acids long. Trimming cost V 2 bases and J 4 bases, with 6 bases left between them. The CDR3: CASSLQGYGYTF. The CDR3 region has the DNA TGCGCCAGCAGCTTACAGGGCTATGGCTACACCTTC.

In DNA form, the CDR3 reads TGTGCCAGCAGCCCGGAGCGTAGCGGGAGCCATGAGCAGTTCTTC. Its translation is CASSPERSGSHEQFF. V usage is TRBV7-3 and J usage is TRBJ2-1, with TRBD2 matching over 9 bases. Unmatched junction bases numbered 10, after V lost 5 bases and J lost 8 bases. The CDR3 is made up of 15 amino acids. Germline V gene data show CDR1 as SGHTA and CDR2 as FQGTGA.